This TCR beta chain was identified during a study of beta chain features in type 1 diabetes. All of the isolated RNA was reverse transcribed, so expressed TCRB transcripts were sequenced. TCRdb's table, derived via immunoSEQ multiplex PCR, lists solely in-frame clones and lacks some. The data show approximately 150,000 clones, approximately 9.9% seen once. The ends lost 4 bases at V and 1 base at J; junction bases unmatched: 7. The CDR3 extends over 14 amino acids. The germline gives CDR1 GTSNPN, CDR2 SVGIG (reference sequence). This clone was seen more than once but under ten times. Sequencing input: central memory CD4+ T cells from blood. This clonotype was obtained from a woman aged 18-29 years in good health. The rearrangement links TRBV30 to TRBJ2-7, with 7 bases that match TRBD1. The CDR3 coding sequence is TGTGCCTGGAATGACGAGGGACAGTCCTACGAGCAGTACTTC. It is translated as CAWNDEGQSYEQYF.